Presented here are 25 T cell receptor beta chains from one specimen sequenced in a study of shared clonotypes between healthy human individuals. The assay was immunoSEQ multiplex PCR, and TCRdb's table has in-frame clones only and misses some. The sample shows 400,000 to 600,000 clones, about 96% of them seen only once. Sequencing was done on a sample of naive CD4+ T cells sorted from blood. Subset given: CD45RA+ positively selected. The receptors were gathered from a woman aged 25 to 39 in good health.

The chain couples TRBV18 to TRBJ1-5; 10 bases map to TRBD1. V lost 4 bases to trimming and J lost 6 bases; unmatched junction nucleotides: 6. CDR1 KGHSH and CDR2 LQKENI come from the germline V gene. The length of the CDR3 is 15 residues. The CDR3: CASSLRTGGLQPQHF. In DNA form, the CDR3 reads TGTGCCAGCTCACTAAGGACAGGGGGTCTTCAGCCCCAGCATTTT.

The chain employs TRBV5-1 and TRBJ2-2; TRBD1 aligns across 9 bases. Trimming removed 3 bases from V and 2 bases from J; junction bases left unmatched: 17. This CDR3 spans 20 amino acids. Germline CDR1 and CDR2: SGHRS and YFSETQ. CDR3 nucleotide sequence: TGCGCCAGCAGCTCGGACCGGGGGGACAGGGTGATAGAAAACACCGGGGAGCTGTTTTTT. This translates into CASSSDRGDRVIENTGELFF.

A single count supports this clone. The chain combines TRBV5-5 with TRBJ2-5; D gene uncertain. With 0 bases removed from V and 1 base from J, the gap between germline ends came to 7 bases. Germline CDR1 reads SGHKS; CDR2 reads YYEKEE (reference sequence). The length of the CDR3 is 14 residues. DNA of the CDR3: TGTGCCAGCAGCTTGGGGCCAGCCCAAGAGACCCAGTACTTC. Protein: CASSLGPAQETQYF.

The DNA of the CDR3 is TGTGCCAGCAGTGTAGCGGGAAACACCGGGGAGCTGTTTTTT. Translation gives CASSVAGNTGELFF. The chain links TRBV2 to TRBJ2-2, with 8 bases that match TRBD2. CDR1 and CDR2 from the germline V gene are SNHLY and FYNNEI. The junction had 0 bases not matched to a gene; V was cut back by 4 bases and J by 2 bases. CDR3 size: 14 residues.

The chain couples TRBV18 to TRBJ2-7, with 12 nucleotides matching TRBD2. With V trimmed by 4 bases and J by 2 bases, 6 bases remained unmatched. The CDR3 runs 16 residues. Germline values: CDR1 KGHSH, CDR2 LQKENI. The CDR3 protein is CASSRPGLAGPYEQYF. As DNA, the CDR3 is TGTGCCAGCTCACGCCCCGGACTAGCGGGACCCTACGAGCAGTACTTC.

The CDR3 sequence: CASSSGLAGPDTQYF. DNA for the CDR3: TGCGCCAGCAGCTCGGGACTAGCGGGACCAGATACGCAGTATTTT. This chain links TRBV4-1 with TRBJ2-3, with 13 bases identical to TRBD2. Germline CDR1 MGHRA, CDR2 YSYEKL. The CDR3 contains 15 residues. V dropped 5 bases and J dropped 4; count of bases not matched to a gene: 3.

This chain uses TRBV5-1 with TRBJ1-2; possible D gene TRBD1, 6 bases. Trimming removed 4 bases from V and 2 bases from J, with 18 bases in between. The CDR3 is 16 amino acids. CDR1 is SGHRS and CDR2 is YFSETQ in the germline V gene. CDR3 sequence reads: CASSRVGGRGNYGYTF. The CDR3, as DNA: TGCGCCAGCAGCCGGGTGGGGGGCCGGGGAAACTATGGCTACACCTTC. Looking up the rest from reference TRBV5-1 and TRBJ1-2 gives the full variable domain: KAGVTQTPRYLIKTRGQQVTLSCSPISGHRSVSWYQQTPGQGLQFLFEYFSETQRNKGNFPGRFSGRQFSNSRSEMNVSTLELGDSALYLCASSRVGGRGNYGYTFGSGTRLTVV.

The chain couples TRBV19 to TRBJ1-1; D unresolved. The CDR3 is 14 amino acids. The germline CDR1 and CDR2 sequences are LNHDA and SQIVND (reference sequence). Trimming shortened V by 2 bases and J by 3 bases, and 10 bases separated the two germline ends. CDR3 sequence: CASSIIGRHTEAFF. The CDR3 DNA reads as TGTGCCAGTAGTATAATAGGGAGGCACACTGAAGCTTTCTTT.

CDR3 protein: CASSPQGGGSDTEAFF. The CDR3 DNA follows: TGTGCCAGCAGCCCCCAAGGGGGGGGCTCGGACACTGAAGCTTTCTTT. This sequence joins TRBV7-8 and TRBJ1-1; possibly TRBD1 for D (6 bases). The germline gives CDR1 SGHVS, CDR2 FQNEAQ. The CDR3 is made up of 16 amino acids. The V end was cut by 5 bases, the J end by 3 bases, with 19 bases between.

Notes on this clone: At one end, the junction sequence differs from germline, possibly due to a read error. The chain links TRBV4-1 to TRBJ2-4, with D possibly TRBD2 on 5 matching bases. CDR1 is MGHRA and CDR2 is YSYEKL in the germline V gene. The CDR3 consists of 16 residues. CDR3 loop: CASSHLPKDSKNIQYF. As DNA, the CDR3 is TGCGCCAGCAGCCACCTCCCAAAGGACTCCAAGAACATTCAGTACTTC.

The chain carries TRBV7-8 and TRBJ2-7, with a tentative D call TRBD2 (6 bases). There are 16 residues in the CDR3. V was cut by 6 bases and J by 2 bases, with 20 bases left in between. The germline V gene has CDR1 SGHVS and CDR2 FQNEAQ. The CDR3 protein is CASRSRGGGKTYEQYF. The CDR3 DNA sequence: TGTGCCAGCAGGAGCCGTGGGGGAGGCAAAACCTACGAGCAGTACTTC.

The gene calls are TRBV7-8 and TRBJ1-1; 8 bases fit TRBD1. The CDR3 sequence is 16 residues long. Germline lookup yields CDR1 SGHVS and CDR2 FQNEAQ. Unmatched junction bases numbered 14, after V lost 6 bases and J lost 5 bases. The CDR3 here is CASSLPGDRRKTEAFF. The CDR3 DNA sequence: TGTGCCAGCAGTCTCCCCGGGGACAGGAGGAAAACTGAAGCTTTCTTT.

V and J are TRBV28 and TRBJ2-7; 12 bases line up with TRBD1. The CDR3 consists of 17 residues. Germline CDR1 is MDHEN and CDR2 is SYDVKM. V gave up 6 bases and J gave up 3 bases; unmatched junction bases: 12. The CDR3 is CASSPGQGASPGYEQYF. CDR3 bases: TGTGCCAGCAGCCCGGGACAGGGGGCCTCCCCAGGCTACGAGCAGTACTTC. The full variable domain, with the rest looked up from reference TRBV28 and TRBJ2-7, is DVKVTQSSRYLVKRTGEKVFLECVQDMDHENMFWYRQDPGLGLRLIYFSYDVKMKEKGDIPEGYSVSREKKERFSLILESASTNQTSMYLCASSPGQGASPGYEQYFGPGTRLTVT.

This chain connects TRBV5-4 to TRBJ2-2; 10 bases are shared with TRBD2. From germline, CDR1 is SGHNT and CDR2 YYREEE (reference sequence). V trimming: 3 bases; J trimming: 4 bases; junction bases outside the gene matches: 6. This CDR3 is 16 amino acids long. The CDR3: CASSSKLAGPTGELFF. The CDR3 DNA sequence: TGTGCCAGCAGCTCGAAACTAGCGGGACCCACCGGGGAGCTGTTTTTT. Based on the CDR3 plus reference TRBV5-4 and TRBJ2-2, the full variable domain is ETGVTQSPTHLIKTRGQQVTLRCSSQSGHNTVSWYQQALGQGPQFIFQYYREEENGRGNFPPRFSGLQFPNYSSELNVNALELDDSALYLCASSSKLAGPTGELFFGEGSRLTVL.

CDR3 sequence: CASSPTGGQETQYF. CDR3 bases: TGTGCCAGCAGTCCGACAGGGGGCCAAGAGACCCAGTACTTC. V and J are TRBV27 and TRBJ2-5, with 9 bases identical to TRBD1. Germline CDR1 and CDR2: MNHEY and SMNVEV (reference sequence). J lost 1 base, V lost 5 bases, and 2 bases had no gene match. This CDR3 contains 14 residues.

This sequence joins TRBV30 and TRBJ2-7; D gene ambiguous. Germline V gives CDR1 GTSNPN, CDR2 SVGIG (reference sequence). CDR3 size: 12 residues. Deletions cut 5 bases from V and 3 bases from J, with 11 bases between. CDR3 nucleotides: TGTGCCTGGGGCGATATGCGCTACGAGCAGTACTTC. This gives the protein CAWGDMRYEQYF.

The chain joins TRBV7-3 to TRBJ2-7, with TRBD2 identical over 14 bases. Germline CDR1 is SGHTA and CDR2 is FQGTGA. J gave up 4 bases and V 5 bases, and 7 bases lay outside the gene matches. This CDR3 is 16 amino acids long. The CDR3 DNA sequence: TGTGCCAGCAGCCGCACGGGACTAGCGGGAGATTACGAGCAGTACTTC. Protein: CASSRTGLAGDYEQYF.

The V gene is TRBV6-4, the J gene TRBJ2-7, with 9 nucleotides matching TRBD2. The CDR3 loop spans 17 amino acids. Germline V gives CDR1 MRHNA, CDR2 SNTAGT. Trimming cost V 3 bases and J 0 bases; bases outside gene matches: 9. In DNA form, the CDR3 reads TGTGCCAGCAGTGAGTTAGCGGGAGATCCCTACTCCTACGAGCAGTACTTC. It yields the protein CASSELAGDPYSYEQYF.

This chain joins TRBV29-1 and TRBJ1-5, with D unclear. CDR3 size: 13 residues. Germline-derived CDR1 and CDR2 are SQVTM and ANQGSEA. The V end lost 4 bases, the J end lost 7 bases, and 14 bases lay between the germline ends. The CDR3 region has the DNA TGCAGCGTTGGGGCAGCGACGGGGCAGCCCCAGCATTTT. Translated, it gives CSVGAATGQPQHF.

This rearrangement joins TRBV7-9 to TRBJ2-2; 10 bases are shared with TRBD1. Germline values: CDR1 SEHNR, CDR2 FQNEAQ (reference sequence). This CDR3 is 17 amino acids long. The ends lost 6 bases at V and 0 bases at J; junction bases unmatched: 7. For the CDR3, the DNA is TGTGCCAGCAGGTCTCGACAGGGGGCGACGAACACCGGGGAGCTGTTTTTT. Encoded protein: CASRSRQGATNTGELFF.

The rearrangement joins TRBV10-3 to TRBJ2-7; 9 nucleotides match TRBD1. The CDR3 consists of 15 residues. Losses at the gene ends were 4 bases for V and 1 base for J; bases not matched to a gene: 5. Per germline, CDR1 ENHRY and CDR2 SYGVKD. In DNA, the CDR3 is TGTGCCATCAGTGTGGGAGGGACAGGGTCCTACGAGCAGTACTTC. It encodes CAISVGGTGSYEQYF.

This chain joins TRBV7-6 and TRBJ2-3, with TRBD2 identical over 10 bases. Germline V lookup: CDR1 SGHVS, CDR2 FNYEAQ. Trimming took 5 bases from V and 3 from J; bases not matched to a gene: 2. The CDR3 loop spans 14 amino acids. The CDR3 reads CASSGTSATDTQYF. CDR3 nucleotide sequence: TGTGCCAGCAGCGGGACTAGCGCAACAGATACGCAGTATTTT. Complete variable domain (other parts from reference TRBV7-6 and TRBJ2-3): GAGVSQSPRYKVTKRGQDVALRCDPISGHVSLYWYRQALGQGPEFLTYFNYEAQQDKSGLPNDRFSAERPEGSISTLTIQRTEQRDSAMYRCASSGTSATDTQYFGPGTRLTVL.

The rearrangement links TRBV28 to TRBJ2-7; the match to TRBD1 covers 9 bases. With V trimmed by 5 bases and J by 1 base, 6 bases remained unmatched. Germline V gene data show CDR1 as MDHEN and CDR2 as SYDVKM. The CDR3 is made up of 15 amino acids. The CDR3 DNA reads TGTGCCAGCAGTACAGGGGGCAGTAAGTCCTACGAGCAGTACTTC. Its protein product is CASSTGGSKSYEQYF.

The chain links TRBV5-1 to TRBJ2-6, with D unresolved. The V end lost 4 bases, the J end lost 4 bases, and 9 bases lay between the germline ends. The germline CDR1 and CDR2 sequences are SGHRS and YFSETQ. This CDR3 contains 14 residues. DNA of the CDR3: TGCGCCAGCAGCGTTAGGGTAGGGGCCAACGTCCTGACTTTC. Translation gives CASSVRVGANVLTF.

The chain recombines TRBV5-1 with TRBJ1-4; weak D call: TRBD1 (5 bases). CDR1 is SGHRS, CDR2 YFSETQ, per germline. The CDR3 spans 16 residues. V was clipped by 0 bases and J by 8 bases, with 17 bases between them. The CDR3, as DNA: TGCGCCAGCAGCTTGGAGGCGGGACCCCTTGACGAAAAACTGTTTTTT. Its protein product is CASSLEAGPLDEKLFF.